The source of this TCR beta chain is a study of T cells in Graves' hyperthyroidism and ophthalmopathy. TCR beta CDR3 sequences were amplified from RNA transcripts. HTBI primers drove first-round RT-PCR of the TCR CDR3. MiXCR, applied by TCRdb to the multiplex PCR reads, yields one record per CDR3 protein. This sample carries fewer than 450,000 distinct CDR3 sequences, 15% to 20% of them seen once, and the ten largest clones take almost 35%. This clonotype was counted between two and nine times. V lost 2 bases to trimming and J lost 4 bases, with 24 bases between them. The CDR3 consists of 18 residues. The germline V gene encodes CDR1 SGHRS and CDR2 YFSETQ.

Sequencing was carried out using blood. The TCR originated in a woman aged 25 to 39 with Graves' hyperthyroidism that later progressed to Graves' ophthalmopathy. The rearrangement uses TRBV5-1 and TRBJ2-5; tentative D call: TRBD2 (7 bases). CDR3 DNA: TGCGCCAGCAGCTTTACCTTCCCGGGGGGCCGGGGAACAGAGACCCAGTACTTC. Protein product: CASSFTFPGGRGTETQYF.